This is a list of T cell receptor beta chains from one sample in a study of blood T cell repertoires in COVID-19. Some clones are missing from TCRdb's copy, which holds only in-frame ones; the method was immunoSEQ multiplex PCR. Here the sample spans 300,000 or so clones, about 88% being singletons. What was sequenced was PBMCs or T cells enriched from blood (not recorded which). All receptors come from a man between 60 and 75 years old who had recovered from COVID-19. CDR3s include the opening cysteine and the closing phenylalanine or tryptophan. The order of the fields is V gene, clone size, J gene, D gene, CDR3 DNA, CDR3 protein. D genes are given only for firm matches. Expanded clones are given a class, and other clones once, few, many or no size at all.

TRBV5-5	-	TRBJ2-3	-	TGTGCCAGCAGCTTGCGTGGCTCCCATACGCAGTATTTT	CASSLRGSHTQYF
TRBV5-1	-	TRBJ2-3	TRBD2	TGCGCCAGCATGGGGACTACTTATAGCACAGATACGCAGTATTTT	CASMGTTYSTDTQYF
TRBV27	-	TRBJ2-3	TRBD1	TGTGCCAGCACTGGTAATATAGGGGGCGTTGGGATGGCGCAGTATTTT	CASTGNIGGVGMAQYF
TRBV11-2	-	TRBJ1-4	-	TGTGCCAGCAGCTCCCCAGATACCAAACTGTTTTTT	CASSSPDTKLFF
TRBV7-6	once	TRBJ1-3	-	TGTGCCAGCAGCTTAAGCGGTACTGTTGGAAACACCATATATTTT	CASSLSGTVGNTIYF
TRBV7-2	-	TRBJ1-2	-	TGTGCCAGCAGCTTAGGTGGTGGGGCAGGGTCCGGCTACACCTTC	CASSLGGGAGSGYTF
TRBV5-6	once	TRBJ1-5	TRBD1	TGTGCCAGCAGCTCCCGGACAGGGGGCCCCGATAGCAATCAGCCCCAGCATTTT	CASSSRTGGPDSNQPQHF
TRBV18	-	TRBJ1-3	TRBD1	TGTGCCAGCTCACCCGACAGGGCTGGAAACACCATATATTTT	CASSPDRAGNTIYF
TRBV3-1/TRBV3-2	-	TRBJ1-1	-	TGTGCCAGCAGCCGGGGGGGGAACACTGAAGCTTTCTTT	CASSRGGNTEAFF
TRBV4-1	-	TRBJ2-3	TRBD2	TGCGCCAGCAGCCCAAAGAGGACTAGCGGGGGGTGGCGGGGCACAGATACGCAGTATTTT	CASSPKRTSGGWRGTDTQYF
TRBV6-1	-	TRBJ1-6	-	TGTGCCAGCAGTGAAGCGGGCAGGGGTTCACCCCTCCACTTT	CASSEAGRGSPLHF
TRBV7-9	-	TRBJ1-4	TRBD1	TGTGCCAGCGACAGGGTCAATGAAAAACTGTTTTTT	CASDRVNEKLFF
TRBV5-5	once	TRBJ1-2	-	TGTGCCAGCAGCGTAGAGAGAGGCTACACCTTC	CASSVERGYTF
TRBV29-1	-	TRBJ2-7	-	TGCAGCGTTGAGAGAGGGTCGGGAGAGCAGTACTTC	CSVERGSGEQYF
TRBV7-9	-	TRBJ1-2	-	TGTGCCAGCAGCTCTAGTGCCAGCGGAAACTATGGCTACACCTTC	CASSSSASGNYGYTF
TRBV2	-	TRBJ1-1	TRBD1	TGTGCCAGCAGTGGACAGGGGTTTTCTGAAGCTTTCTTT	CASSGQGFSEAFF
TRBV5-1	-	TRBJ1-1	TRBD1	TGCGCCAGTACCTCAGGGGGACAGGGGGCGAGTGCTTTCTTT	CASTSGGQGASAFF
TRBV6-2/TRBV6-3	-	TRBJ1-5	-	TGTGCCAGCAGTTACGGTCCATGGCGGGATCAGCCCCAGCATTTT	CASSYGPWRDQPQHF
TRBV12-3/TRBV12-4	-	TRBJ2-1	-	TGTGCCAGCAGTTTTCCCTCTGATGAGCAGTTCTTC	CASSFPSDEQFF
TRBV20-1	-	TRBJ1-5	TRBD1	TGCAGTGCTAGTGTCAGGGGGCAATACAATCAGCCCCAGCATTTT	CSASVRGQYNQPQHF
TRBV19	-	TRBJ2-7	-	TGTGCCAGTAGTATAGGCAGGGTGGGCTACGAGCAGTACTTC	CASSIGRVGYEQYF
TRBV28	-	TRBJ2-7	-	TGTGCCAGCAGTTTAGTACAGGGTTACGAGCAGTACTTC	CASSLVQGYEQYF
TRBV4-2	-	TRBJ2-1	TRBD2	TGTGCCAGCAGCCAAGGTCTAGCGGCATACAATGAGCAGTTCTTC	CASSQGLAAYNEQFF